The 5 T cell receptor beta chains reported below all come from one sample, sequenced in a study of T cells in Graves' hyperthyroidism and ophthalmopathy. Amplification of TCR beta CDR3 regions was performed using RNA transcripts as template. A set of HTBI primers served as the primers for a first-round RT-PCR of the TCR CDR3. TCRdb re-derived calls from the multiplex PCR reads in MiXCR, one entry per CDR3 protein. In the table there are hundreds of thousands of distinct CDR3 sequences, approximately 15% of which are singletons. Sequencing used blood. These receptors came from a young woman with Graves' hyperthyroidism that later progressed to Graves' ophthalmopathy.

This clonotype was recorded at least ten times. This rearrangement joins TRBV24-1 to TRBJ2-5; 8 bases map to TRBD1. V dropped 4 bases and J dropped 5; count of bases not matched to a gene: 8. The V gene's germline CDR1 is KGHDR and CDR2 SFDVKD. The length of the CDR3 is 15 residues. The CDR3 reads CATSDPTGERETQYF. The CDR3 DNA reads TGTGCCACCAGTGACCCGACAGGGGAGCGGGAGACCCAGTACTTC.

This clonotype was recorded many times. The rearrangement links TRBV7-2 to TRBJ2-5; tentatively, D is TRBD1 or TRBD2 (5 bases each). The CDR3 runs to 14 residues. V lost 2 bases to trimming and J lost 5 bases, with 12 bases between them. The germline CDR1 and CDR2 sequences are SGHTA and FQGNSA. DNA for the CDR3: TGTGCCAGCAGCTTATCGGGACCAACCGAGACCCAGTACTTC. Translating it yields CASSLSGPTETQYF. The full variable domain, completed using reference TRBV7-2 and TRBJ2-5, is GAGVSQSPSNKVTEKGKDVELRCDPISGHTALYWYRQSLGQGLEFLIYFQGNSAPDKSGLPSDRFSAERTGGSVSTLTIQRTQQEDSAVYLCASSLSGPTETQYFGPGTRLLVL.

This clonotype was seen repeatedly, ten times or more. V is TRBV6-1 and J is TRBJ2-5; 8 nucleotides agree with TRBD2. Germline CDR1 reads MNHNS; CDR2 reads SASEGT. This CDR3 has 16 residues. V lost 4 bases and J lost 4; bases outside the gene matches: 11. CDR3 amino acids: CASSATGGAVGETQYF. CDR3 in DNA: TGTGCCAGCAGTGCCACGGGGGGGGCAGTGGGAGAGACCCAGTACTTC.

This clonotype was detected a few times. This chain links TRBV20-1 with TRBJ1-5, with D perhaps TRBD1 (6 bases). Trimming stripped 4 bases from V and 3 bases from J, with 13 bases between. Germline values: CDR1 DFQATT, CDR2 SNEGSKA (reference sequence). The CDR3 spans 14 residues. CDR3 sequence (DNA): TGCAGTGCTATCCTCGGACAGATCAATCAGCCCCAGCATTTT. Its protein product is CSAILGQINQPQHF.

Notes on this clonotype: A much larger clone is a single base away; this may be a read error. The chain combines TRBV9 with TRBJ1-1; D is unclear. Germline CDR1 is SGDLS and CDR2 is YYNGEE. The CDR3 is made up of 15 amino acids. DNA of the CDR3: TGTGCCAGCACCAAAAATGAAGGGAGCTCCACTGATGCTTTCTTT. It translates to CASTKNEGSSTDAFF.